The 6 T cell receptor beta chains presented below share a single source sample, sequenced in a study of CD8 T cells in ankylosing spondylitis. In TCRdb, the 5' RACE reads were re-called with MiXCR into one record per CDR3 protein. The sample yields about 220,000 distinct CDR3 sequences, approximately 24% seen once. The specimen was blood, either unsorted or a sorted T cell fraction (not recorded which). These receptors were collected from a male donor with ankylosing spondylitis or in good health (not recorded which).

This clonotype was observed at least ten times. The chain employs TRBV7-2 and TRBJ2-5, with 13 bases that match TRBD2. Germline trimming cut 4 bases from V and 7 bases from J; bases unmatched to any gene: 6. The CDR3 extends over 15 amino acids. The V gene's germline CDR1 is SGHTA and CDR2 FQGNSA. In DNA, the CDR3 is TGTGCCAGCAGCTCAAGGACTAGCGGGAGCGGGACCCAGTACTTC. Translated, it gives CASSSRTSGSGTQYF.

This clonotype was detected ten times or more. V usage is TRBV4-1 and J usage is TRBJ2-1; a possible D gene is TRBD2 (5 bases). The germline CDR1 and CDR2 sequences are MGHRA and YSYEKL. CDR3 length: 15 residues. Trimming took 3 bases from V and 1 from J, leaving 10 bases between them. The CDR3 bases are TGCGCCAGCAGCCATCCCGGACTGTCCTACAATGAGCAGTTCTTC. It is translated as CASSHPGLSYNEQFF.

The table lists this clonotype with many counts. The V and J genes are TRBV5-1 and TRBJ2-1, with 15 bases lining up with TRBD2. Germline CDR1 and CDR2: SGHRS and YFSETQ. The trim removed 4 bases at V and 0 bases at J, leaving 5 bases unmatched. This CDR3 spans 18 amino acids. The CDR3 bases are TGCGCCAGCAGCAGGACTAGCGGGAGGGGAAGCTCCTACAATGAGCAGTTCTTC. It yields the protein CASSRTSGRGSSYNEQFF. The complete variable domain, with remaining parts taken from reference TRBV5-1 and TRBJ2-1, reads KAGVTQTPRYLIKTRGQQVTLSCSPISGHRSVSWYQQTPGQGLQFLFEYFSETQRNKGNFPGRFSGRQFSNSRSEMNVSTLELGDSALYLCASSRTSGRGSSYNEQFFGPGTRLTVL.

A note on this clonotype: This may be a read error, as it is one base from a much larger clone. The rearrangement joins TRBV29-1 to TRBJ2-1; possible D gene TRBD2, 5 bases. Germline loops: CDR1 SQVTM, CDR2 ANQGSEA. Trimming removed 1 base from V and 7 bases from J, with 11 bases in between. The CDR3 is 13 residues long. The CDR3 DNA sequence: TGCAGCGTTGAAGGCGGGTGCAAGAATGAGCAGTTCTTC. As protein: CSVEGGCKNEQFF.

The chain uses TRBV12-3 or TRBV12-4 and TRBJ1-2; D might be TRBD1 (6 bases). Trimming shortened V by 5 bases and J by 8 bases, and 21 bases separated the two germline ends. The CDR3 totals 15 residues. The DNA of the CDR3 is TGTGCCAGCAGTATCATAAGGGGGGCAGGCCAAGGCTACACCTTC. Amino acids: CASSIIRGAGQGYTF.

This clonotype came up many times. The chain has TRBV4-1 and TRBJ2-7; D tentatively fits TRBD1 or TRBD2 (5 bases each). This CDR3 region has 15 residues. V was trimmed by 2 bases and J by 4 bases, leaving 15 bases between them. Germline CDR1 reads MGHRA; CDR2 reads YSYEKL. This CDR3 is CASSQLGAGGYEQYF. In DNA form, the CDR3 reads TGCGCCAGCAGCCAACTCGGGGCAGGCGGATACGAGCAGTACTTC.